This passage covers 28 T cell receptor beta chains from one sample sequenced in a study of monozygotic twins with inflammatory bowel disease. Reanalyzing the 5' RACE reads, TCRdb keeps one entry per CDR3 protein, without DNA. The ten most abundant clones cover 9.5% to 15% of a sample with approximately 110,000 distinct CDR3 sequences. Material for sequencing was blood. These receptors were collected from a human donor with ulcerative colitis or Crohn's disease, or a healthy co-twin of an affected twin (not recorded which).

The chain uses TRBV6-6 and TRBJ1-1. CDR1 MNHNY and CDR2 SVGAGI come from the germline V gene (reference sequence). CDR3 length equals 14 residues. This chain's CDR3 is CASSYAVANTEAFF.

The V and J genes are TRBV6-5 and TRBJ2-5; as DNA is missing, the TRBD1 call by TCRdb cannot be tested. CDR3 length equals 12 residues. Looked up from germline, CDR1 is MNHEY and CDR2 is SVGAGI. The CDR3 loop is CASGQGQETQYF.

This chain connects TRBV28 to TRBJ2-7. The CDR3 spans 14 residues. From germline, CDR1 is MDHEN and CDR2 SYDVKM. CDR3 sequence reads: CASSFTAMAYEQYF.

The CDR3 here is CASSLGTGPNQPQHF. The chain joins TRBV7-2 to TRBJ1-5; the TCRdb call, TRBD1, lacks DNA for checking. CDR3 length: 15 residues. Germline CDR1 is SGHTA and CDR2 is FQGNSA.

The V call is TRBV5-1, the J call TRBJ2-2; TCRdb indicates TRBD1, and absent DNA this call remains unverified. CDR1 is SGHRS, CDR2 YFSETQ, per germline. CDR3 length: 18 amino acids. The CDR3 spells CASSLTPTGGLNTGELFF.

The chain is built from TRBV7-2 and TRBJ2-3; TCRdb designates TRBD1, a call that cannot be tested without DNA. From germline, CDR1 is SGHTA and CDR2 FQGNSA. This CDR3 is built from 16 residues. This chain's CDR3 is CASSWRATGVTDTQYF.

The rearrangement joins TRBV27 to TRBJ2-5; absent DNA, TCRdb's TRBD2 call cannot be checked. CDR1 MNHEY and CDR2 SMNVEV come from the germline V gene (reference sequence). The CDR3 covers 19 residues. CDR3 in amino acids: CASSSRPGLAGVGEETQYF.

The chain couples TRBV24-1 to TRBJ1-5; checking the TCRdb D call of TRBD1 is not possible without DNA. Per germline, CDR1 KGHDR and CDR2 SFDVKD. The CDR3 is 14 amino acids. CDR3 region: CATRGMGANQPQHF.

This chain uses TRBV28 with TRBJ2-5. Germline CDR1 MDHEN, CDR2 SYDVKM. There are 12 residues in the CDR3. The CDR3 here is CASGPFQETQYF.

The chain joins TRBV11-2 to TRBJ2-2; TCRdb calls TRBD2, which cannot be checked without DNA. CDR3 size: 16 residues. Germline assignment: CDR1 SGHAT and CDR2 FQNNGV. The CDR3 is CASSELAGVLSGELFF.

CDR3 residues: CASSFGTYNEQFF. The chain uses TRBV11-2 and TRBJ2-1; the D call of TRBD2 rests on TCRdb alone, since no DNA is present to check it. The CDR3 spans 13 residues. Germline V gene sequence: CDR1 SGHAT, CDR2 FQNNGV.

The chain has TRBV7-9 and TRBJ2-4; checking the TCRdb D call of TRBD1 is not possible without DNA. The CDR3 extends over 14 amino acids. Germline CDR1 is SEHNR and CDR2 is FQNEAQ (reference sequence). The CDR3 here is CASSSGTAQNIQYF. Using reference TRBV7-9 and TRBJ2-4 for the parts outside the CDR3, the full variable domain is DTGVSQNPRHKITKRGQNVTFRCDPISEHNRLYWYRQTLGQGPEFLTYFQNEAQLEKSRLLSDRFSAERPKGSFSTLEIQRTEQGDSAMYLCASSSGTAQNIQYFGAGTRLSVL.

The rearrangement joins TRBV5-6 to TRBJ1-1. CDR1 and CDR2 (germline): SGHDT, YYEEEE. CDR3 length: 12 residues. The CDR3 protein is CASSKTGTEAFF.

The chain uses TRBV12-3 or TRBV12-4 and TRBJ2-5; the D call from TCRdb, TRBD1, cannot be confirmed without DNA. The CDR3 length is 16 residues. The CDR3 region is CASSLARGGRGETQYF.

The V gene is TRBV6-1, the J gene TRBJ1-1. Germline CDR1 is MNHNS and CDR2 is SASEGT. CDR3 length: 15 amino acids. The CDR3 loop reads CASSEDLEGGAEAFF.

The chain employs TRBV10-3 and TRBJ1-4. The V gene's germline CDR1 is ENHRY and CDR2 SYGVKD. The CDR3 has 14 residues. CDR3 protein: CAISGTTSNEKLFF.

The J gene is TRBJ1-6, the V gene TRBV9. Germline V gives CDR1 SGDLS, CDR2 YYNGEE. There are 14 residues in the CDR3. The CDR3 spells CASSLKIDDSPLHF.

The chain is built from TRBV20-1 and TRBJ1-1; as DNA is missing, the TRBD1 call by TCRdb cannot be tested. Looked up from germline, CDR1 is DFQATT and CDR2 is SNEGSKA (reference sequence). This CDR3 is 14 amino acids long. CDR3 in amino acids: CSARPTGIGTEAFF.

The rearrangement joins TRBV4-3 to TRBJ2-2; TCRdb calls TRBD2, which cannot be checked without DNA. Looked up from germline, CDR1 is LGHNA and CDR2 is YSLEER. CDR3 length: 17 amino acids. Here the CDR3 reads CASSQDVQRGNTGELFF.

The chain is built from TRBV6-1 and TRBJ2-7; no DNA is available, so the TRBD2 call from TCRdb remains unchecked. Germline loops: CDR1 MNHNS, CDR2 SASEGT. This CDR3 region has 16 residues. CDR3 region: CASTQAGRSRTYEQYF.

The J gene is TRBJ2-3, the V gene TRBV5-1; TCRdb proposes TRBD2, but this gene call is untestable without DNA. CDR3 length: 19 amino acids. Germline values: CDR1 SGHRS, CDR2 YFSETQ. The CDR3 protein is CASSSGTSGRETSTDTQYF.

V gene TRBV12-3 or TRBV12-4 combines with J gene TRBJ2-5; the TCRdb call, TRBD1, lacks DNA for checking. CDR3 length equals 21 residues. The CDR3 sequence is CASSLTGSPTWNPGSQETQYF.

The V call is TRBV20-1, the J call TRBJ2-3. Germline V gene sequence: CDR1 DFQATT, CDR2 SNEGSKA (reference sequence). CDR3 length: 13 residues. The CDR3 loop reads CSAREPSGMVQYF.

The chain recombines TRBV20-1 with TRBJ2-7; as DNA is missing, the TRBD2 call by TCRdb cannot be tested. Germline values: CDR1 DFQATT, CDR2 SNEGSKA (reference sequence). The CDR3 is 12 amino acids. The CDR3: CSAHRGGYEQYF.

The genes are TRBV12-5 and TRBJ1-5; TCRdb's D call of TRBD1 is untestable without DNA. CDR3 length: 12 residues. In germline, CDR1 is LGHNT, CDR2 FRNRAP. The CDR3: CASGEGDQPQHF. Full variable domain (missing parts from reference TRBV12-5 and TRBJ1-5): DARVTQTPRHKVTEMGQEVTMRCQPILGHNTVFWYRQTMMQGLELLAYFRNRAPLDDSGMPKDRFSAEMPDATLATLKIQPSEPRDSAVYFCASGEGDQPQHFGDGTRLSIL.

The genes are TRBV7-8 and TRBJ2-7; TCRdb selects TRBD1, and the lack of DNA leaves this call unchecked. This CDR3 comprises 15 residues. Germline loops: CDR1 SGHVS, CDR2 FQNEAQ. The CDR3 here is CASSPRTVPPYEQYF.

The J gene is TRBJ1-2, the V gene TRBV6-5; lacking DNA, the TRBD1 call made by TCRdb goes unchecked. This CDR3 spans 15 amino acids. Germline V gene data show CDR1 as MNHEY and CDR2 as SVGAGI. CDR3 residues: CASSYVSPAWDGYTF.

This chain joins TRBV20-1 and TRBJ1-2; TCRdb returns TRBD1, unconfirmable since there is no DNA. In germline, CDR1 is DFQATT, CDR2 SNEGSKA (reference sequence). The CDR3 consists of 14 residues. The CDR3 spells CSARDLGGSYGYAF.